This entry concerns a single TCR beta chain. Other DNA sequences in the same sample also yield this CDR3. The authors' processing: Amplification from reference gene primers served as the basis for estimated nucleated cell counts. TCRdb's table, derived via immunoSEQ multiplex PCR, lists solely in-frame clones and lacks some. D and trimming were read from the DNA, whereas the V and J calls and clone size are those reported in that table. Of a few hundred thousand clones listed, 65% to 85% were seen once; the top ten hold roughly 3.5%. The data derive from a study of blood T cell repertoires in COVID-19. The overall study: T cells, B-cell-depleted T cells, or PBMCs provided the cDNA or gDNA that served as material.

The sequence was obtained from a woman in her sixties who had recovered from COVID-19. Input material: PBMCs or T cells enriched from blood (not recorded which).

CDR3 nucleotide sequence: TGTGCCAGTAGTCCAGGGACAACAACTAATGAAAAACTGTTTTTT. Translation: CASSPGTTTNEKLFF. The chain is built from TRBV19 and TRBJ1-4; D perhaps matches TRBD1 (6 bases). Germline CDR1 reads LNHDA; CDR2 reads SQIVND (reference sequence). V was trimmed by 5 bases and J by 0 bases, leaving 10 bases between them. CDR3 size: 15 residues.